This T cell receptor (beta chain) was sequenced in a study of T cells in Graves' hyperthyroidism and ophthalmopathy. Study observations and caveats: In simple terms, a model built on 13 V-J features told ophthalmopathy apart from stable hyperthyroidism.

In the case of this clonotype: The antigen is unknown.

From RNA transcripts, TCR beta CDR3 regions were amplified. The HTBI primer set was used in a first-round RT-PCR of the TCR CDR3. TCRdb re-called the multiplex PCR reads with MiXCR, one entry per CDR3 protein. The repertoire holds about 720,000 distinct CDR3 sequences, approximately 16% seen once, with over 7.5% in the top ten. The sample was blood. The receptor comes from a man younger than 35 with Graves' hyperthyroidism.

CDR3 DNA: TGTGCCTGGGGGGGAGGGGGAGGGCTGTACCAAGAGACCCAGTACTTC. It encodes CAWGGGGGLYQETQYF. The chain recombines TRBV30 with TRBJ2-5, with D perhaps TRBD2 (7 bases). This CDR3 spans 16 amino acids. V lost 5 bases and J lost 0, with 19 bases in between. The V gene's germline CDR1 is GTSNPN and CDR2 SVGIG (reference sequence). Drawing the rest from reference TRBV30 and TRBJ2-5, the complete variable domain is SQTIHQWPATLVQPVGSPLSLECTVEGTSNPNLYWYRQAAGRGLQLLFYSVGIGQISSEVPQNLSASRPQDRQFILSSKKLLLSDSGFYLCAWGGGGGLYQETQYFGPGTRLLVL.